The following is a T cell receptor (beta chain) sequence with its context. The record originates from a study of blood T cell repertoires in COVID-19. Overall study context: The United States, Italy and Spain supplied acute and convalescent COVID-19 samples. Sources were T cells, B-cell-depleted T cells, or PBMCs; the material itself was cDNA or gDNA.

Germline CDR1 reads SNHLY; CDR2 reads FYNNEI. V lost 3 bases to trimming and J lost 7 bases, with 9 bases between them. The CDR3 spans 13 residues. Source study methods: Using reference gene primer amplification, nucleated cell counts were estimated. Only in-frame clones appear in the TCRdb table, and some are missing; sequencing was by immunoSEQ multiplex PCR. V and J calls and clone size follow that table, whereas D and trimming were derived from the DNA. The sample shows 49,000 or so clones, 88% of them seen only once. The TCR was taken from a man aged 45-65 years with acute or convalescent COVID-19. J is TRBJ1-4 and V is TRBV2; no definite D call. Material: peripheral blood. The CDR3 is CASSEVRGEKLFF. The CDR3 DNA reads as TGTGCCAGCAGTGAGGTTCGAGGTGAAAAACTGTTTTTT.